What follows are 14 T cell receptor beta chains derived from one specimen sequenced in a study of blood T cell repertoires in COVID-19. Sequenced by immunoSEQ multiplex PCR; TCRdb stores in-frame clones only, minus some. The sample lists tens of thousands of clones; around nine tenths were seen once. Sequenced sample: peripheral blood. The receptors come from a woman in her sixties with COVID-19, enrolled during active disease.

This chain joins TRBV11-2 and TRBJ2-7, with 8 bases matching TRBD1. Germline CDR1 is SGHAT and CDR2 is FQNNGV. V trimming: 2 bases; J trimming: 6 bases; junction bases outside the gene matches: 9. The CDR3 is 15 residues long. The DNA for the CDR3 is TGTGCCAGCAGCTTAAAGCCGCGACAGGGGTTCGAGCAGTACTTC. Translation gives CASSLKPRQGFEQYF.

The count of this clone is one. This chain links TRBV29-1 with TRBJ2-5; TRBD1 agrees at 9 bases. The CDR3 consists of 13 residues. The V segment lost 7 bases and the J segment 5 bases; nucleotides outside the gene matches: 8. The V gene's germline CDR1 is SQVTM and CDR2 ANQGSEA. This CDR3 reads CSAEQGAMETQYF. CDR3 bases: TGCAGCGCGGAACAGGGGGCAATGGAGACCCAGTACTTC. Drawing the rest from reference TRBV29-1 and TRBJ2-5, the complete variable domain is SAVISQKPSRDICQRGTSLTIQCQVDSQVTMMFWYRQQPGQSLTLIATANQGSEATYESGFVIDKFPISRPNLTFSTLTVSNMSPEDSSIYLCSAEQGAMETQYFGPGTRLLVL.

CDR3 nucleotide sequence: TGCGCCAGCAGTTGGACTAGCGCACGCGAGCAGTACTTC. Encoded protein: CASSWTSAREQYF. V and J are TRBV10-2 and TRBJ2-7, with 9 nucleotides matching TRBD2. The J segment lost 6 bases and the V segment lost 5 bases, leaving 5 bases of the junction unmatched. Germline V gene data show CDR1 as WSHSY and CDR2 as SAAADI. The CDR3 is 13 amino acids.

The count of this clone is one. The chain has TRBV6-5 and TRBJ2-5, with 7 bases fitting TRBD1. The CDR3 runs 15 residues. Germline V gene lookup returns CDR1 MNHEY and CDR2 SVGAGI. Trimming cost V 5 bases and J 2 bases; bases outside gene matches: 8. CDR3 in amino acids: CASSRQGTSQETQYF. The CDR3 DNA reads TGTGCCAGCAGTAGACAGGGAACGTCTCAAGAGACCCAGTACTTC.

This chain joins TRBV11-3 and TRBJ1-4; 9 nucleotides match TRBD1. In germline, CDR1 is SGHNT, CDR2 YENEEA. V trimming: 4 bases; J trimming: 9 bases; junction bases outside the gene matches: 9. This CDR3 has 15 residues. The CDR3 sequence is CASSSAGQGMKKLFF. The CDR3 nucleotides read TGTGCCAGCAGCTCAGCGGGACAGGGAATGAAAAAACTGTTTTTT.

The J gene is TRBJ2-1, the V gene TRBV29-1, with 10 bases lining up with TRBD2. Germline V gene lookup returns CDR1 SQVTM and CDR2 ANQGSEA. The CDR3 extends over 16 amino acids. The V gene end was trimmed by 1 base and the J gene end by 7 bases; junction bases not matched to a gene: 10. This chain's CDR3 is CSVEVYLAGDWNEQFF. The CDR3 region has the DNA TGCAGCGTTGAAGTCTACCTAGCGGGAGACTGGAATGAGCAGTTCTTC.

CDR3 in amino acids: CASSWTNQETQYF. In DNA form, the CDR3 reads TGTGCCAGCAGTTGGACTAACCAAGAGACCCAGTACTTC. V gene TRBV12-3 or TRBV12-4 combines with J gene TRBJ2-5, with D possibly matching TRBD2 (6 bases). Trimming stripped 4 bases from V and 0 bases from J, with 6 bases between. The CDR3 totals 13 residues.

The DNA for the CDR3 is TGTGCCAGCAGCGCAACAGGAAATTCACCCCTCCACTTT. Protein sequence: CASSATGNSPLHF. The chain uses TRBV9 and TRBJ1-6, with TRBD1 as a possible D gene (5 bases). Trimming removed 3 bases at V and 7 bases at J, with 8 bases between. The CDR3 runs to 13 residues. Germline CDR1 SGDLS, CDR2 YYNGEE.

This CDR3 reads CASSKTANTEAFF. The CDR3 region has the DNA TGTGCCAGCAGCAAGACAGCGAACACTGAAGCTTTCTTT. This sequence joins TRBV6-5 and TRBJ1-1, with D tentatively TRBD1 (5 bases). The CDR3 length is 13 residues. V lost 6 bases to trimming and J lost 1 base, with 9 bases between them. Germline V lookup: CDR1 MNHEY, CDR2 SVGAGI.

The J gene is TRBJ2-7, the V gene TRBV27; 7 positions match TRBD2. Germline CDR1 MNHEY, CDR2 SMNVEV (reference sequence). The V gene end was trimmed by 2 bases and the J gene end by 10 bases; junction bases not matched to a gene: 11. The CDR3 runs 14 residues. The CDR3 DNA sequence: TGTGCCAGCAGTTTAAGCGGGACGGAGTACGGCCAGTACTTC. Residues: CASSLSGTEYGQYF.

The V and J genes are TRBV11-2 and TRBJ1-2; D is unclear. CDR3 length equals 12 residues. From germline, CDR1 is SGHAT and CDR2 FQNNGV. The V end was cut by 5 bases, the J end by 6 bases, with 10 bases between. The CDR3 loop reads CASSPWGDGYTF. The DNA of the CDR3 is TGTGCCAGCAGCCCGTGGGGAGATGGCTACACCTTC.

This chain joins TRBV27 and TRBJ2-7; D possibly corresponds to TRBD2 (8 bases). The CDR3 is 15 residues long. Trimming removed 3 bases at V and 2 bases at J, with 14 bases between. CDR1 and CDR2 (germline): MNHEY, SMNVEV (reference sequence). The CDR3 is CASSLSGGQTYEQYF. The CDR3 region has the DNA TGTGCCAGCAGTTTGAGCGGGGGACAGACCTACGAGCAGTACTTC.

The chain is built from TRBV6-5 and TRBJ1-4, with TRBD1 matching 7 bases. Germline CDR1 reads MNHEY; CDR2 reads SVGAGI. Trimming took 10 bases from V and 7 from J; bases not matched to a gene: 9. The CDR3 has 13 amino acids. The DNA of the CDR3 is TGTGCCACCCAACCGGCAGGGGGTGAAAAACTGTTTTTT. It codes for CATQPAGGEKLFF.

This clone is a singleton in its sample. The V gene is TRBV5-5, the J gene TRBJ2-7; tentatively, D is TRBD1 (5 bases). Germline CDR1 SGHKS, CDR2 YYEKEE (reference sequence). CDR3 length equals 16 residues. V gave up 0 bases and J gave up 9 bases, with 22 bases separating them. The CDR3 here is CASSLGQSLLVRGQYF. In nucleotides, the CDR3 is TGTGCCAGCAGCTTGGGACAGTCACTGCTAGTACGAGGGCAGTACTTC.